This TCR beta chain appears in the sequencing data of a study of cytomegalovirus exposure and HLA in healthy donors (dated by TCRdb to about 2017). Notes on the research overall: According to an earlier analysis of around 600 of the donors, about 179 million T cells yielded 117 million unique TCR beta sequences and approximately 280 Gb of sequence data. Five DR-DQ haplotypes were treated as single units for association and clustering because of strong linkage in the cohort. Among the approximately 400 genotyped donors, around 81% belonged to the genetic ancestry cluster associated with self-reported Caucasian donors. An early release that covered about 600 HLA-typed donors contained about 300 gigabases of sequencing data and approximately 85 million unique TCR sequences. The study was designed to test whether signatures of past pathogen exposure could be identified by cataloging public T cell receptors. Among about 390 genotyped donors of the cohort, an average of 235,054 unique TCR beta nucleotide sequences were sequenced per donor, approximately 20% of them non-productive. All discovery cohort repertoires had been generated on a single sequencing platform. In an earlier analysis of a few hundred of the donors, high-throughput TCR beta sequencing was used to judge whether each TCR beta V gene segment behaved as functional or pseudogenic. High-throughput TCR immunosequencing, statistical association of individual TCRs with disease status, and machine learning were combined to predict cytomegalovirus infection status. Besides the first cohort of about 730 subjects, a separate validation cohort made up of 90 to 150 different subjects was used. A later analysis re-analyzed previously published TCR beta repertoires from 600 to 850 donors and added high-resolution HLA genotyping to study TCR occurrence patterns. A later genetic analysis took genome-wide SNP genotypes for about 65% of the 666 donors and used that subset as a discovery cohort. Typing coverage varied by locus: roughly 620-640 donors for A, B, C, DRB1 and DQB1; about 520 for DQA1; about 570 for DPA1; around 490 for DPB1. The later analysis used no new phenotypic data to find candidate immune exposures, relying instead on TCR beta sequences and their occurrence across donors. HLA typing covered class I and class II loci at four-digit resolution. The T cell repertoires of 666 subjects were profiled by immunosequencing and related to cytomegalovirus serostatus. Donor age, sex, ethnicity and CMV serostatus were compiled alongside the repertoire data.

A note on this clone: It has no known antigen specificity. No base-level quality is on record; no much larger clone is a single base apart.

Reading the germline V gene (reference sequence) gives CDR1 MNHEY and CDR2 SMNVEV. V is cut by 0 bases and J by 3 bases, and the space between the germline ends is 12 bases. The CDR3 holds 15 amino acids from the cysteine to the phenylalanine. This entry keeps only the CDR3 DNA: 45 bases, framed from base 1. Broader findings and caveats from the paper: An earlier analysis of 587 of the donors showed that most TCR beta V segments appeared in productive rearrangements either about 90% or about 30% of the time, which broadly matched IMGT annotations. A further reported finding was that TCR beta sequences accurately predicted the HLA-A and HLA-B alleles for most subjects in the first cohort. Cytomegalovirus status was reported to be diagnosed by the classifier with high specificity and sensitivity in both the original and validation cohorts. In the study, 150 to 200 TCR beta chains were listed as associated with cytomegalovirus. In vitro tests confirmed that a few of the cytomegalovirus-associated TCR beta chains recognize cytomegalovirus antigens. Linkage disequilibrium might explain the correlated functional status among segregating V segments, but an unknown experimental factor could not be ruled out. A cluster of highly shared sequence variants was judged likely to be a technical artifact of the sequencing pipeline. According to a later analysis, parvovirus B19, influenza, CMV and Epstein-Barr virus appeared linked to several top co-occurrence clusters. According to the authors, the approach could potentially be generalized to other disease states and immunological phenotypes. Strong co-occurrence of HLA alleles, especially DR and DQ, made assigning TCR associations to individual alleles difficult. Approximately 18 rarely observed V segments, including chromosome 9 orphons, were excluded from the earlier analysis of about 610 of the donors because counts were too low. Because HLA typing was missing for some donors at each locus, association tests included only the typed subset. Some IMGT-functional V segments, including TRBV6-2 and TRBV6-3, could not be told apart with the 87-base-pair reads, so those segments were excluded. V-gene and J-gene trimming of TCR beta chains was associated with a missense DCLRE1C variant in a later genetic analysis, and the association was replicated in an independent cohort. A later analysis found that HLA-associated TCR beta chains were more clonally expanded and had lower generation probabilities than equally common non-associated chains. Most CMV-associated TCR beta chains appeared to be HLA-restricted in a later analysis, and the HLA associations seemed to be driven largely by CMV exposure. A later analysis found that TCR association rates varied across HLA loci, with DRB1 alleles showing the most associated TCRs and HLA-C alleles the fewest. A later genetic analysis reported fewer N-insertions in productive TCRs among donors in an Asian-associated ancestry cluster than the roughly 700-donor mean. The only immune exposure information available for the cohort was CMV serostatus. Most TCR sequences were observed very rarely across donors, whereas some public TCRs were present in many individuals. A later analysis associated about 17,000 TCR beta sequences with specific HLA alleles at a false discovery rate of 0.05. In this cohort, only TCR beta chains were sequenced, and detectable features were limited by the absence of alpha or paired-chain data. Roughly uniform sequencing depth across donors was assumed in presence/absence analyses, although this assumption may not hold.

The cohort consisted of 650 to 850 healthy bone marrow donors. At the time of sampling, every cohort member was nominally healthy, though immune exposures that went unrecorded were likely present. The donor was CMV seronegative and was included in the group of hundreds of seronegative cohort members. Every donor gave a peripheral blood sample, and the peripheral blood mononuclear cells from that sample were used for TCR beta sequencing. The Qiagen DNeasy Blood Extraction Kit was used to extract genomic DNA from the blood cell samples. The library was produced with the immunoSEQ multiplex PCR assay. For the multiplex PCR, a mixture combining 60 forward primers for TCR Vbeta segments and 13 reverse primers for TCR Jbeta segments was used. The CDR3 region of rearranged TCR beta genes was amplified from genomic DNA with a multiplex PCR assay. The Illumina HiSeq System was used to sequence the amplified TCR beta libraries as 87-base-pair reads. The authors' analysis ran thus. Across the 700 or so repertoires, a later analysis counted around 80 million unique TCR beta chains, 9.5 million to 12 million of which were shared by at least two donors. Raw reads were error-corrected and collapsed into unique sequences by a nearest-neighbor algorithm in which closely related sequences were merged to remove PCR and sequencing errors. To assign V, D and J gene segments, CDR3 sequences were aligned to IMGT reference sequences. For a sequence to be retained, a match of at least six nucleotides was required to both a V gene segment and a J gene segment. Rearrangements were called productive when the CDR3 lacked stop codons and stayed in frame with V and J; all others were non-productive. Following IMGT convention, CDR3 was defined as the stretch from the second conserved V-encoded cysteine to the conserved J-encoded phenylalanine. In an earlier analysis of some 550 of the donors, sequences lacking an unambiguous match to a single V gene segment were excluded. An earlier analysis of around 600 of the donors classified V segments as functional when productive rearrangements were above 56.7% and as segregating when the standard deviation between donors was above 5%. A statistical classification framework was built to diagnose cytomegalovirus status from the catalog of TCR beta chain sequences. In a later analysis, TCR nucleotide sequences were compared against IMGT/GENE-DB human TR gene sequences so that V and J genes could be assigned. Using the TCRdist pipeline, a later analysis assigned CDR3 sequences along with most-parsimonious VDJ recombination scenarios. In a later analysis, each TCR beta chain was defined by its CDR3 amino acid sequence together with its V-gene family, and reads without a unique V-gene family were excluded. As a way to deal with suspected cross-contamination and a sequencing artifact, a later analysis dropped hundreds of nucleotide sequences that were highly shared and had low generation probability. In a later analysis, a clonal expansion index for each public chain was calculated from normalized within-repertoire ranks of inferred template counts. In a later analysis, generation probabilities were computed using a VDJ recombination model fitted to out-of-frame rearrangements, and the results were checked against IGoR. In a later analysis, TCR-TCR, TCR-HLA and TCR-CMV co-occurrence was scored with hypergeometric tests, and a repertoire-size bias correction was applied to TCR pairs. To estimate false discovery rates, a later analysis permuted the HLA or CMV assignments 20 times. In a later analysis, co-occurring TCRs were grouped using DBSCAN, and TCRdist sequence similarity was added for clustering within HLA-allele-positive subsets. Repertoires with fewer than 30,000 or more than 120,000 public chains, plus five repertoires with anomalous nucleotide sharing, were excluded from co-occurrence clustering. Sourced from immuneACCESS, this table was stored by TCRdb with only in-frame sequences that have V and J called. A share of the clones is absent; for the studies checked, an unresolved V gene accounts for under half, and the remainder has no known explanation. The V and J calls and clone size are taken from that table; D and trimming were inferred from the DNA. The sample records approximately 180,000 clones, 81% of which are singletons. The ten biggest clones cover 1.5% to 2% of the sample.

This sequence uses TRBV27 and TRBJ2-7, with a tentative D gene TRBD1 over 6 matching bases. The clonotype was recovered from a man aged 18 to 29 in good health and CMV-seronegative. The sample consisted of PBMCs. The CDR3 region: CASSLSGGAVYEQYF. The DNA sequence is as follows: TGTGCCAGCAGTTTATCAGGGGGTGCCGTCTACGAGCAGTACTTC.